A single sample gave rise to the 12 T cell receptor beta chains below, sequenced in a study of low-dose radiotherapy and immunotherapy resistance in tumors. The time point denotes: before trial treatment. TRAV- and TRBV-specific primers primed first-strand cDNA, covering alpha and beta chains. Over about 18 PCR cycles, TCRs were amplified from a constant-region primer and V-primer adapter. TCRdb reprocessed the reads with MiXCR, giving one entry per CDR3 protein. The repertoire consists of almost 40,000 distinct CDR3 sequences, with roughly 28% occurring once and the leading ten covering 3.7%. The source material was PBMCs, sampled before treatment. Receptor source: a male donor with gallbladder cancer.

In its sample, this clonotype ranks as medium-sized. V and J are TRBV28 and TRBJ2-1; 8 positions match TRBD1. The germline gives CDR1 MDHEN, CDR2 SYDVKM. The CDR3 runs to 16 residues. After removal of 3 bases from V and 4 bases from J, the junction contained 8 bases not matched to a gene. As DNA, the CDR3 is TGTGCCAGCAGTTTTACCTGGGACAGGAGTTACAATGAGCAGTTCTTC. The encoded protein is CASSFTWDRSYNEQFF. Together with reference TRBV28 and TRBJ2-1, the CDR3 gives the full variable domain: DVKVTQSSRYLVKRTGEKVFLECVQDMDHENMFWYRQDPGLGLRLIYFSYDVKMKEKGDIPEGYSVSREKKERFSLILESASTNQTSMYLCASSFTWDRSYNEQFFGPGTRLTVL.

This clonotype ranks as medium-sized (0.01 to 0.1%). This chain connects TRBV6-2 or TRBV6-3 to TRBJ2-7, with a tentative D call TRBD2 (5 bases). V shed 6 bases and J shed 3 bases, with 12 bases lying between them. The CDR3 runs 13 residues. CDR1 and CDR2 (germline): MNHEY, SVGEGT. The CDR3, as DNA: TGTGCCAGCAGAAGGACTTACGACTACGAGCAGTACTTC. Residues: CASRRTYDYEQYF.

This clonotype was recorded many times. The CDR3: CASSSEDSYEQYF. The CDR3 region has the DNA TGTGCCAGCAGCTCGGAGGACTCCTACGAGCAGTACTTC. The V call is TRBV13, the J call TRBJ2-7; the D gene is possibly TRBD2 (5 bases). CDR1 is PRHDT, CDR2 FYEKMQ, per germline (reference sequence). The V end was cut by 4 bases, the J end by 0 bases, with 7 bases between. This CDR3 spans 13 amino acids.

This clonotype was seen a handful of times. The DNA for the CDR3 is TGCGCCAGCAGCTTCGTGGGGGAGAATGAGCAGTTCTTC. This gives the protein CASSFVGENEQFF. The chain has TRBV5-1 and TRBJ2-1; D assignment may be TRBD1 or TRBD2 (5 bases each). Germline CDR1 reads SGHRS; CDR2 reads YFSETQ. The CDR3 extends over 13 amino acids. V dropped 2 bases and J dropped 7 bases, with 10 bases sitting between them.

This clonotype appeared once. The V call is TRBV20-1, the J call TRBJ2-7, with 11 bases matching TRBD1. The V and J ends lost 5 bases and 3 bases, in that order; junction bases with no gene match: 9. CDR1 and CDR2 from the germline V gene are DFQATT and SNEGSKA (reference sequence). This CDR3 has 15 residues. The CDR3 sequence is CSAGSGTGGVYEQYF. Written as DNA, the CDR3 is TGCAGTGCTGGATCCGGGACAGGGGGTGTCTACGAGCAGTACTTC.

This clonotype was observed a few times. This chain connects TRBV6-8 to TRBJ2-1; 9 bases are a match to TRBD2. CDR1 is MNHGY and CDR2 is SAAAGT in the germline V gene. There are 15 residues in the CDR3. V shed 0 bases and J 8 bases; nucleotides not matched to a gene: 5. The chain's CDR3 is CASSYSREGLHEQFF. As DNA, the CDR3 is TGTGCCAGCAGTTACTCGCGGGAGGGCCTCCATGAGCAGTTCTTC.

The chain employs TRBV6-2 or TRBV6-3 and TRBJ2-2; D is possibly TRBD1 (6 bases). CDR3 length: 16 residues. The V gene's germline CDR1 is MNHEY and CDR2 SVGEGT. The V end lost 5 bases, the J end lost 1 base, and 14 bases lay between the germline ends. The CDR3 coding sequence is TGTGCCAGCAGTGAAGCATCAGGGGTGAACACCGGGGAGCTGTTTTTT. Translating gives CASSEASGVNTGELFF.

Concerning this clonotype itself: A far larger clone is off by one base, so a read error is likely. This chain connects TRBV30 to TRBJ2-1; perhaps TRBD2 as D (6 bases). The CDR3 totals 14 residues. Per the germline V gene, CDR1 is GTSNPN and CDR2 is SVGIG (reference sequence). V gave up 5 bases and J gave up 10 bases, with 21 bases separating them. The CDR3 bases are TGTGCCTGGGAGGAAGGGACTCACATGAACGAGCAGTTCTTC. Translation: CAWEEGTHMNEQFF.

This clonotype was counted a few times. The rearrangement joins TRBV5-4 to TRBJ2-1, with D possibly called TRBD1 or TRBD2 (6 bases each). Germline CDR1 is SGHNT and CDR2 is YYREEE (reference sequence). Trimming pared 0 bases from V and 7 bases from J, leaving 14 bases between. The CDR3 spans 15 residues. The CDR3 sequence is CASSLAGEVWNEQFF. Written as DNA, the CDR3 is TGTGCCAGCAGCTTGGCAGGGGAGGTTTGGAATGAGCAGTTCTTC.

The chain links TRBV28 to TRBJ2-1; TRBD1 matches 9 bases. Trimming at V came to 2 bases and at J to 7 bases, leaving 3 bases not matched to a gene. The CDR3 covers 14 residues. Germline CDR1 reads MDHEN; CDR2 reads SYDVKM. Written as DNA, the CDR3 is TGTGCCAGCAGTTTAGGGACAGGGTTTAATGAGCAGTTCTTC. Its protein product is CASSLGTGFNEQFF. Together with reference TRBV28 and TRBJ2-1, the CDR3 gives the full variable domain: DVKVTQSSRYLVKRTGEKVFLECVQDMDHENMFWYRQDPGLGLRLIYFSYDVKMKEKGDIPEGYSVSREKKERFSLILESASTNQTSMYLCASSLGTGFNEQFFGPGTRLTVL.

The chain joins TRBV7-2 to TRBJ2-2, with 9 positions matching TRBD1. CDR1 is SGHTA, CDR2 FQGNSA, per germline. Germline trimming cut 3 bases from V and 4 bases from J; bases unmatched to any gene: 6. The CDR3 is made up of 16 amino acids. The CDR3 sequence: CASSLTGQGRTGELFF. The CDR3 DNA reads as TGTGCCAGCAGCTTGACAGGACAGGGGCGCACCGGGGAGCTGTTTTTT.

This clonotype was detected a few times. The chain couples TRBV5-4 to TRBJ2-5; D is possibly TRBD1 (6 bases). V was cut by 5 bases and J by 5 bases, with 13 bases left in between. CDR3 length: 13 residues. In germline, CDR1 is SGHNT, CDR2 YYREEE (reference sequence). CDR3 sequence reads: CASRTPGAETQYF. CDR3 DNA: TGTGCCAGCAGGACTCCAGGGGCGGAGACCCAGTACTTC.